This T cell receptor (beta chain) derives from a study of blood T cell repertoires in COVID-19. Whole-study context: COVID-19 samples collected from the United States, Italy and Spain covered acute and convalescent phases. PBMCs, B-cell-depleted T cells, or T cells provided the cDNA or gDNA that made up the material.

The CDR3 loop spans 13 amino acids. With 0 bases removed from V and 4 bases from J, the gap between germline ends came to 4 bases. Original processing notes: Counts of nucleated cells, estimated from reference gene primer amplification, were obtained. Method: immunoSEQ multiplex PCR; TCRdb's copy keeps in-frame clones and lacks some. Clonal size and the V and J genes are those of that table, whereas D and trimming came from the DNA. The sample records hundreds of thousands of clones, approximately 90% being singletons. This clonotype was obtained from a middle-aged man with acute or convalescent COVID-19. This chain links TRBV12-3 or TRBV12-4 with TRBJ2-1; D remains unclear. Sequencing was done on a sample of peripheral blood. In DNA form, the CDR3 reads TGTGCCAGCAGTTTAGCCTCTTACAATGAGCAGTTCTTC. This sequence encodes CASSLASYNEQFF.